This TCR beta chain was recovered during a study of CD8+CD57+ T cells in acquired aplastic anemia. Turning to the study itself: Sorted CD4+ and CD8+ cells yielded roughly 3.4 ug of DNA on average. Notes on the study in general: Sharing between patients and controls was observed for roughly 29 CD8+ CDR3 sequences.

This clonotype has a handful of counts. Its antigen is unknown. CDR3 length equals 17 residues. V gave up 5 bases and J gave up 1 base, with 20 bases separating them. Looked up from germline, CDR1 is MNHEY and CDR2 is SVGEGT. All patients picked for sequencing had shown, by flow cytometry, an expansion of CD8+CD57+ cells. Template material for TCR beta VDJ and CDR3 profiling consisted of genomic DNA. TCRdb reprocessed the reads via MiXCR and lists one record per CDR3 protein. The sample holds hundreds of thousands of distinct CDR3 sequences; roughly half are singletons and the top ten take about 8.3%. The sample was sorted CD4+, CD8+, or CD8+CD57+ T cells (not recorded which) from PBMCs. The TCR sequence derives from a human donor with aplastic anemia. The V and J genes are TRBV6-2 or TRBV6-3 and TRBJ1-1; D remains unclear. The CDR3 DNA follows: TGTGCCAGCAGTCAGACGAGAAAGACTGAGGCGAACACTGAAGCTTTCTTT. This translates into CASSQTRKTEANTEAFF.